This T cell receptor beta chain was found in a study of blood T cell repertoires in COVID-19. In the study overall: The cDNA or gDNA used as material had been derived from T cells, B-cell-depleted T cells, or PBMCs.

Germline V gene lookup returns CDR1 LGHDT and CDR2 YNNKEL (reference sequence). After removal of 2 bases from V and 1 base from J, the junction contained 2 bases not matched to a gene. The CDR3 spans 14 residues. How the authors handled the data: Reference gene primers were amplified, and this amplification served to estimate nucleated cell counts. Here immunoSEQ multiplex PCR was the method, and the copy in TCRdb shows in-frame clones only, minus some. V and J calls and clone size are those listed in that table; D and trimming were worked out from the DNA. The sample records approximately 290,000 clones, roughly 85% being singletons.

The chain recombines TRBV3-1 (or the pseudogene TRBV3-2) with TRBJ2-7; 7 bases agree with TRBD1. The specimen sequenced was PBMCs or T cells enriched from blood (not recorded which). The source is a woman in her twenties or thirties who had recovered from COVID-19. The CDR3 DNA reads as TGTGCCAGCAGCCAACAGACAGGGTCCTACGAGCAGTACTTC. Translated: CASSQQTGSYEQYF.